The 21 T cell receptor beta chains below were found in one sample sequenced in a study of T cells expressing NK-cell markers. TCRdb re-called the 5' RACE reads; one entry per CDR3 protein, DNA not given. The listing contains some 460,000 distinct CDR3 sequences. The sample taken for sequencing was blood T cells: a sorted CD56 or NKG2C T cell subset, CD4+ or CD8+ T cells, or bulk PBMC T cells (not recorded which). Source of these receptors: a woman aged 50 to 60 in good health.

V usage is TRBV29-1 and J usage is TRBJ2-3; TCRdb lists TRBD1, though no DNA is available to test this call. Germline V gives CDR1 SQVTM, CDR2 ANQGSEA. The CDR3 runs 16 residues. The CDR3 sequence is CSVEGWKRPRGDTQYF.

This rearrangement joins TRBV20-1 to TRBJ2-7; the D gene TCRdb calls, TRBD2, cannot be checked with no DNA. This CDR3 is built from 13 residues. CDR1 is DFQATT and CDR2 is SNEGSKA in the germline V gene (reference sequence). This CDR3 is CGLVNSGTYEQYF.

J is TRBJ2-1 and V is TRBV20-1; there is no DNA to check the TCRdb D call of TRBD1. The germline CDR1 and CDR2 sequences are DFQATT and SNEGSKA (reference sequence). CDR3 length: 15 amino acids. CDR3 region: CSAKPPLAGGFEQFF.

V and J are TRBV6-5 and TRBJ2-5; TCRdb outputs TRBD1, but without DNA this stays unchecked. CDR1 and CDR2 from the germline V gene are MNHEY and SVGAGI. The CDR3 sequence is 16 residues long. This CDR3 is CASSYSPRGDQETQYF.

CDR3 sequence: CSASRENGWNTEAFF. The rearrangement uses TRBV20-1 and TRBJ1-1; TCRdb gives TRBD1 as the D gene, but with no DNA this cannot be confirmed. The V gene's germline CDR1 is DFQATT and CDR2 SNEGSKA (reference sequence). The CDR3 is 15 residues long.

This chain uses TRBV25-1 with TRBJ1-2. CDR3 size: 13 residues. Germline CDR1 MGHDK, CDR2 SYGVNS. The CDR3: CASSEALGSGYTF.

This chain uses TRBV2 with TRBJ1-1. Germline V gene data show CDR1 as SNHLY and CDR2 as FYNNEI. The CDR3 consists of 11 residues. CDR3: CASSGQREAFF.

The chain joins TRBV6-4 to TRBJ2-3; TCRdb's assignment of TRBD2 cannot be checked, as there is no DNA. This CDR3 spans 14 amino acids. The germline V gene has CDR1 MRHNA and CDR2 SNTAGT. The CDR3 is CASSSSGRPDTQYF.

The rearrangement links TRBV7-2 to TRBJ2-3. The CDR3 loop spans 14 amino acids. Germline values: CDR1 SGHTA, CDR2 FQGNSA. The CDR3 is CASSYLGYTDTQYF.

V usage is TRBV29-1 and J usage is TRBJ2-1. CDR1 is SQVTM and CDR2 is ANQGSEA in the germline V gene. The CDR3 loop spans 13 amino acids. The CDR3 sequence is CSVRGSIYNEQFF.

V usage is TRBV7-9 and J usage is TRBJ2-7. The CDR3 runs 13 residues. CDR1 is SEHNR and CDR2 is FQNEAQ in the germline V gene (reference sequence). The CDR3: CASSLGAPDVTYF.

The rearrangement uses TRBV5-6 and TRBJ2-5; TCRdb picks TRBD2, but there is no DNA to check that call. There are 17 residues in the CDR3. Per the germline V gene, CDR1 is SGHDT and CDR2 is YYEEEE. The CDR3 is CASSSKGVTSVQETQYF.

V and J are TRBV12-3 or TRBV12-4 and TRBJ1-1; TCRdb's assignment of TRBD1 cannot be checked, as there is no DNA. This CDR3 is 13 amino acids long. The CDR3 loop reads CASSLDTLGQAFF.

The chain combines TRBV14 with TRBJ1-2; the D gene TCRdb calls, TRBD1, cannot be checked with no DNA. Germline loops: CDR1 SGHDN, CDR2 FVKESK. This CDR3 is 13 amino acids long. The CDR3 here is CASSQTPFYGYTF.

The chain recombines TRBV6-2 or TRBV6-3 with TRBJ2-7. The CDR3 length is 13 residues. Germline CDR1 is MNHEY and CDR2 is SVGEGT. CDR3 loop: CASRRLVFYEQYF.

V is TRBV27 and J is TRBJ2-7; TCRdb selects TRBD1, and the lack of DNA leaves this call unchecked. Per the germline V gene, CDR1 is MNHEY and CDR2 is SMNVEV (reference sequence). This CDR3 has 15 residues. The CDR3 sequence: CASSLISGAANEQYF.

V is TRBV7-2 and J is TRBJ2-5; lacking DNA, the TRBD1 call made by TCRdb goes unchecked. Germline V gene lookup returns CDR1 SGHTA and CDR2 FQGNSA. This CDR3 region has 14 residues. The CDR3 sequence is CASSEVAGVETQYF.

The chain recombines TRBV20-1 with TRBJ1-4; the D gene TCRdb calls, TRBD1, cannot be checked with no DNA. The CDR3 has 15 amino acids. In germline, CDR1 is DFQATT, CDR2 SNEGSKA (reference sequence). The CDR3 protein is CSARDDRVVVKKLFF.

The genes are TRBV30 and TRBJ1-1; the TCRdb call, TRBD1, lacks DNA for checking. CDR1 and CDR2 (germline): GTSNPN, SVGIG (reference sequence). CDR3 length: 14 residues. CDR3 protein: CAWGQGVWDTEAFF.

V usage is TRBV20-1 and J usage is TRBJ1-1. CDR1 and CDR2 from the germline V gene are DFQATT and SNEGSKA (reference sequence). The CDR3 loop spans 14 amino acids. The chain's CDR3 is CSARSVRVGTEAFF.

The chain uses TRBV11-3 and TRBJ2-5; with no DNA, the TCRdb D assignment of TRBD2 cannot be verified. The CDR3 totals 15 residues. Germline CDR1 reads SGHNT; CDR2 reads YENEEA. The CDR3 protein is CASSWRDFGGQTQYF.